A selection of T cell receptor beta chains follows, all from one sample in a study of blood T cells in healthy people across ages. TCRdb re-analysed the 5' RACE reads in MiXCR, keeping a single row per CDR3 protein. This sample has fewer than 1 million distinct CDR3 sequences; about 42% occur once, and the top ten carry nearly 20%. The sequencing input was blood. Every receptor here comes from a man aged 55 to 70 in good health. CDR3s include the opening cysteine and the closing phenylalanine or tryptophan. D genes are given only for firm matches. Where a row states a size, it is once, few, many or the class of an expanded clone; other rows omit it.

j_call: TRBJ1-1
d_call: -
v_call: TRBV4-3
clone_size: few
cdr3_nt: TGCGCCAGCAGCCAAGCGTTTGAGGGGAACACTGAAGCTTTCTTT
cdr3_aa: CASSQAFEGNTEAFF

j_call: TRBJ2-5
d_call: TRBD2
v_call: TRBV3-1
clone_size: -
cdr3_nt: TGTGCCAGCAGCCACCCCGGGCTAGCGGGGGGTCGGGAGCAGTACTTC
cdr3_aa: CASSHPGLAGGREQYF

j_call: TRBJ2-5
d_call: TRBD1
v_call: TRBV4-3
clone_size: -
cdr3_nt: TGCGCCAGACAGGGGGAGCAGTACTTC
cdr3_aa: CARQGEQYF

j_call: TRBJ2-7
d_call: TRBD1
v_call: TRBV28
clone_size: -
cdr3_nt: TGTGCCAGTAAGACAGGGCGACCCTACGAGCAGTACTTC
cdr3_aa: CASKTGRPYEQYF

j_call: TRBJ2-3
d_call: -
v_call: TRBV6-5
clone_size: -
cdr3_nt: TGTGCCAGCATAGGGGGGGGAGATACGCAGTATTTT
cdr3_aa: CASIGGGDTQYF

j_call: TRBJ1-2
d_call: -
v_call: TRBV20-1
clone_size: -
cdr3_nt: TGCAGCCCTCTTGGGGCGGGCACCTTC
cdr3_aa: CSPLGAGTF

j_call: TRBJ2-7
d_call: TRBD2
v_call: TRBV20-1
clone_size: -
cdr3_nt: TGCAGTGCCCAGACTAGCGGGAGGACCTCCTACGAGCAGTACTTC
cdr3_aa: CSAQTSGRTSYEQYF

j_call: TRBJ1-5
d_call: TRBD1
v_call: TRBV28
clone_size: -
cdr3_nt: TGTGCCAGCAGCTCGAGACAGGGGGGTTATAGCAATCAGCCCCAGCATTTT
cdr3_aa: CASSSRQGGYSNQPQHF

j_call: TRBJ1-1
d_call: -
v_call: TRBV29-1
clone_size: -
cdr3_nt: TGCAGCGTTCTTCTGGGATCGGGCGACACTGAAGCTTTCTTT
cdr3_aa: CSVLLGSGDTEAFF

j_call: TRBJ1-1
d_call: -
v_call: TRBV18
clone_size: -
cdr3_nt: TGTGCCAGCTCACGCTACGAGGCGAGGAACACTGAAGCTTTCTTT
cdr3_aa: CASSRYEARNTEAFF

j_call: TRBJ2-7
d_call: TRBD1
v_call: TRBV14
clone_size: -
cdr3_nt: TGTGCCAGCAGCCAAGATCCCCGGGACAGCCCTATTTACGAGCAGTACTTC
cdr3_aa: CASSQDPRDSPIYEQYF

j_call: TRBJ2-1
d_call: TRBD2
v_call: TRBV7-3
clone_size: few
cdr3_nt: TGTGCCAGCAGCAGTGGCGGGGCGGGAGATGAGCAGTTCTTC
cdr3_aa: CASSSGGAGDEQFF

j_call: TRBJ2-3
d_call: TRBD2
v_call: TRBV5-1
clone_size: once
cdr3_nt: TGCGCCAGCAGCTTAGCAGCGGGGGGTTCAGATACGCAGTATTTT
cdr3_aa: CASSLAAGGSDTQYF

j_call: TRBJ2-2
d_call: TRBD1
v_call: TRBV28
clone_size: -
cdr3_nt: TGTGCCAGTACGGTGCAGGGGGCGCGAACCGGGGAGCTGTTTTTT
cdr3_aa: CASTVQGARTGELFF

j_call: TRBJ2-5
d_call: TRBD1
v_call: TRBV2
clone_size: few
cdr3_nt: TGTGCCAGCAGAGAAAGGGACAGGAAACAAGAGACCCAGTACTTC
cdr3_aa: CASRERDRKQETQYF

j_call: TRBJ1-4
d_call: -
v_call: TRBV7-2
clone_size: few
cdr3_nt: TGTGCCAGCAGCTTAGCAGGGACGAATGAAAAACTGTTTTTT
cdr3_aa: CASSLAGTNEKLFF

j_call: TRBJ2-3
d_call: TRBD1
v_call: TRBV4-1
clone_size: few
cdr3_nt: TGCGCCAGCAGCAGGGGGCTTGGCACAGATACGCAGTATTTT
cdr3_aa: CASSRGLGTDTQYF

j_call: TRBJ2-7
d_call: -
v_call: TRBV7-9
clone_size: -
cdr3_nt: TGTGCCAGCAGCTTTGGGGGTCGTTGGGACGAGCAGTACTTC
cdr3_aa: CASSFGGRWDEQYF

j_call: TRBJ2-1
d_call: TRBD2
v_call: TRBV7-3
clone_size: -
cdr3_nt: TGTGCCAGCAGCTTAGTTATAGCGGGGGGGCCGGGTGAGCAGTTCTTC
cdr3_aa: CASSLVIAGGPGEQFF

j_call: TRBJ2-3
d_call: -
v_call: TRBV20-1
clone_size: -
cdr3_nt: TGCAGTGCCGCCAGAGCGGGCACAGATACGCAGTATTTT
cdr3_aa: CSAARAGTDTQYF

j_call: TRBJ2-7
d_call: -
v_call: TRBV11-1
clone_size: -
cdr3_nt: TGTGCCAGCAGTTTACGGGGACGACCGGACGAGCAGTACTTC
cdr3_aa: CASSLRGRPDEQYF

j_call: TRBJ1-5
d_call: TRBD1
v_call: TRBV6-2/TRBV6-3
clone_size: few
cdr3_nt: TGTGCCAGCAGGGACAGGGCAGGTCAGCCCCAGCATTTT
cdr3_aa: CASRDRAGQPQHF

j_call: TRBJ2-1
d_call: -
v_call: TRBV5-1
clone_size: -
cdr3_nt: TGCGCCAGCAGTACAGGGACCTCCTACAATGAGCGGTTCTTC
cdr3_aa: CASSTGTSYNERFF

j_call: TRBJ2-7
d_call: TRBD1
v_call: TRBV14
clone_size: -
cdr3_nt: TGTGCCAGCAGATCGGACAGGGGATACGAGCAGTACTTC
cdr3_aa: CASRSDRGYEQYF

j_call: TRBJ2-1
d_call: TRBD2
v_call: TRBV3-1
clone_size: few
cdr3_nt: TGTGCCAGCAGCCAAGTAGGACTAGCGGGGGGGAATGAGCAGTTCTTC
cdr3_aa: CASSQVGLAGGNEQFF

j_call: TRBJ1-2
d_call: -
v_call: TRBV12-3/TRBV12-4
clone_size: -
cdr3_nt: TGTGCCAGCAGTTTAGGAGGGTGGGCCTATGGCTACACCTTC
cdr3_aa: CASSLGGWAYGYTF

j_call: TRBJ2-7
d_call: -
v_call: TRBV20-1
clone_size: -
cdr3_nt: TGCAGTGCTAGTAACAATAGCCCAAATGGCGAGCAGTACTTC
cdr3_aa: CSASNNSPNGEQYF

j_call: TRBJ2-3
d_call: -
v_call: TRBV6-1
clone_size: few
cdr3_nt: TGTGCCAGCGGAGCCACAGATACGCAGTATTTT
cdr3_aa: CASGATDTQYF

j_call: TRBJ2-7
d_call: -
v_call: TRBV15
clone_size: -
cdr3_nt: TGTGCCACCAGCAGAGGGACGTTGACCTACGAGCAGTACTTC
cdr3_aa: CATSRGTLTYEQYF

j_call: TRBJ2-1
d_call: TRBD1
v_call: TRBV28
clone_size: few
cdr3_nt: TGTGCCAGCAGGACGGACAGGTCGTTTAATGAGCAGTTCTTC
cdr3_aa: CASRTDRSFNEQFF

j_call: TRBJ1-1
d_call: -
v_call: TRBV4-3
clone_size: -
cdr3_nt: TGCGCCAGCAGCCAAGAGGGGGGACGCAGGACTAAAGCTTTCTTT
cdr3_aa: CASSQEGGRRTKAFF

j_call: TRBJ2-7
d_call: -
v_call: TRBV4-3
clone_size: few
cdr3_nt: TGCGCCAGCAGCCAGGGCGTGGGGGCGCAGTACGAGCAGTACTTC
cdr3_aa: CASSQGVGAQYEQYF

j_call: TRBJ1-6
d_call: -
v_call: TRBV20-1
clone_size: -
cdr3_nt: TGCAGTGTAGGGAATCCTCCTAATTCACCCCTCCACTTT
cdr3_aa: CSVGNPPNSPLHF

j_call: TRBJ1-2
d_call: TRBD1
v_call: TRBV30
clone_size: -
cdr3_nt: TGTGCCTGGAGAGTTGACAGGGGGGCATATGGCTACACCTTC
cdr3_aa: CAWRVDRGAYGYTF

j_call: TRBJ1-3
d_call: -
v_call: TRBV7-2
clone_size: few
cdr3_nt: TGTGCCAGCAGCACTGGGTACTCTGGAAACACCATATATTTT
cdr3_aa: CASSTGYSGNTIYF

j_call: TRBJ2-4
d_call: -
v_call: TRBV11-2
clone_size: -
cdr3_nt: TGTGCCAGCAGCTTATTAGCCGGCGAAGGGCAGTACTTC
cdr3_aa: CASSLLAGEGQYF

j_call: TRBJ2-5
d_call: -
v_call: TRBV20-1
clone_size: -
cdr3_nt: TGCAGTCAGGGAAGTGGTAGGTGGGAGAGTGAGCAGTACTTC
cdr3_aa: CSQGSGRWESEQYF

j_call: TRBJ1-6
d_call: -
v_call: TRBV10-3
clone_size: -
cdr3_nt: TGTGCCTCCCGGGACGAAGGTTATAATTCACCCCTCCACTTT
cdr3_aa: CASRDEGYNSPLHF

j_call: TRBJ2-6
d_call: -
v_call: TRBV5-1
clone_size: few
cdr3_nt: TGCGCCAGCAGCTTTTCCTCCTCTGGGGCCAACGTCCTGACTTTC
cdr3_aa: CASSFSSSGANVLTF

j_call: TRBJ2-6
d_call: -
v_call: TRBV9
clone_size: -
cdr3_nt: TGTGCCAGCAGCGGAGTGGGGGCGGCCAACGTCCTGACTTTC
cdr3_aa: CASSGVGAANVLTF

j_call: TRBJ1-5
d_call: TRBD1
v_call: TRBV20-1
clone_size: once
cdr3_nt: TGCAGTGCTAGAGAAAGACAGGGGAGCAATCGGCCCCAGCATTTT
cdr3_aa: CSARERQGSNRPQHF

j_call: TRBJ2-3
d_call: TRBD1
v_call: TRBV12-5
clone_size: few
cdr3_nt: TGTGCTAGTGGTTTGTCCGGGACAGGGGGCGGTACGCAGTATTTT
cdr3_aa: CASGLSGTGGGTQYF

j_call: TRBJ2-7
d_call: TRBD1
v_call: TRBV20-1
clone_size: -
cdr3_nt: TGCAGTGCTTCCCGACCGGGACAGGGAGTGTACGAGCAGTACTTC
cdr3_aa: CSASRPGQGVYEQYF

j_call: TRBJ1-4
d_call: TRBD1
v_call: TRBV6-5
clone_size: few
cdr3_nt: TGTGCCAGCAGTACACAGGGGGCGGTTGAAAAACTGTTTTTT
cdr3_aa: CASSTQGAVEKLFF

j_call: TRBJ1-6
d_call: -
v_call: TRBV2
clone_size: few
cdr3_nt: TGTGCCAGCAATCCCGCTCTCGATTCACCCCTCCACTTT
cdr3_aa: CASNPALDSPLHF

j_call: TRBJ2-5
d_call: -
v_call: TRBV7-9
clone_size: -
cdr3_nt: TGTGCCAGCAGCTTAATAGCGGGACAGGGAATCGGGGAGACCCAGTACTTC
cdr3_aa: CASSLIAGQGIGETQYF

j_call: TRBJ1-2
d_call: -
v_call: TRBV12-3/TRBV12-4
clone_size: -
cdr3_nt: TGTGCCAGCAGTTTTTCAGGCCAGTTCCCCTATGGCTACACCTTC
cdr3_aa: CASSFSGQFPYGYTF

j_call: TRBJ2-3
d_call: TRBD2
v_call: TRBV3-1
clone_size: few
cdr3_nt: TGTGCCAGCAGCCAAGGCCCTAGCGGGGGCGGCACAGATACGCAGTATTTT
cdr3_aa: CASSQGPSGGGTDTQYF

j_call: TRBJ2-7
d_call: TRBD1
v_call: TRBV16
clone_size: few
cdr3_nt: TGTGCCAGCAGCCAAATGAGACAGGGGGCCGGCGAGCAGTACTTC
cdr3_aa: CASSQMRQGAGEQYF

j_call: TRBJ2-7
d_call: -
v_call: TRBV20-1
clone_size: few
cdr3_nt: TGCAGTGCTAAACAGGGTTTCTTCTACGAGCAGTACTTC
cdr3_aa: CSAKQGFFYEQYF

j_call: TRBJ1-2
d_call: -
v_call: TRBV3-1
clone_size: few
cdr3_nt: TGTGCCAGCAGCCCATGGACGCAGCCGAACTATGGCTACACCTTC
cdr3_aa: CASSPWTQPNYGYTF

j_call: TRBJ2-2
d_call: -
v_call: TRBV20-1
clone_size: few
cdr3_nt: TGCAGTGCTAGTTTGGCGATCGGGGAGCTGTTTTTT
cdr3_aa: CSASLAIGELFF

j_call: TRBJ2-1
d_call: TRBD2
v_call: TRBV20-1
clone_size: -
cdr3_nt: TGCAGTGCTAGGACCCCGGGACTAAAAGAGACCCAGTTCTTC
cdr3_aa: CSARTPGLKETQFF

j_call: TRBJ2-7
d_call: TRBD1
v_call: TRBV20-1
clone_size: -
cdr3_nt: TGCAGTGCCCCTAGGGGGCAGTCCACAACCTACGAGCAGTACTTC
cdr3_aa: CSAPRGQSTTYEQYF